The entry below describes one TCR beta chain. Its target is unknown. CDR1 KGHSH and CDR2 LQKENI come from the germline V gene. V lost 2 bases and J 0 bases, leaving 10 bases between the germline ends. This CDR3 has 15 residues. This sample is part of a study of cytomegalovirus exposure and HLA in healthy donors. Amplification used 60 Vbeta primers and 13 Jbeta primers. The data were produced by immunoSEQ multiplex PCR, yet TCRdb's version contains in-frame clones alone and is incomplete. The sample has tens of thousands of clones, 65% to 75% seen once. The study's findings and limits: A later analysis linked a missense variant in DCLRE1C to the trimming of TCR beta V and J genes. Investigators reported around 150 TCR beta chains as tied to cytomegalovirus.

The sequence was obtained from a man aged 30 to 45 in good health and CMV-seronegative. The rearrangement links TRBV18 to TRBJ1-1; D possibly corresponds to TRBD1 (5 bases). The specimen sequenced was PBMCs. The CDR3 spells CASSPTGLMNTEAFF. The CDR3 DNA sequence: TGTGCCAGCTCACCAACGGGACTCATGAACACTGAAGCTTTCTTT.